The clone carrying this T cell receptor (beta chain) appeared a single time. These data come from a study of blood T cell repertoires in COVID-19. At the level of the study: From the United States, Italy and Spain came samples of acute and convalescent COVID-19. T cells, B-cell-depleted T cells, or PBMCs supplied cDNA or gDNA.

The V end was cut by 9 bases, the J end by 5 bases, with 22 bases between. This CDR3 contains 16 residues. Germline CDR1 is LNHDA and CDR2 is SQIVND (reference sequence). In the authors' workflow: Amplification with reference gene primers provided the estimates of nucleated cell counts. Sequenced by immunoSEQ multiplex PCR; TCRdb stores in-frame clones only, minus some. The D gene and trimming were derived from the DNA, and the V and J assignments and clone size from that table. The sample lists 200,000 to 300,000 clones, 80% to 85% occurring once. The chain has TRBV19 and TRBJ1-4, with D tentatively TRBD1 (5 bases). This clonotype originated in a man aged 55 to 70 with acute or convalescent COVID-19. The specimen was peripheral blood. The CDR3 nucleotides read TGTGCCAGCCGAACGGCCGACACGACAGCCAATGAAAAACTGTTTTTT. This translates into CASRTADTTANEKLFF.